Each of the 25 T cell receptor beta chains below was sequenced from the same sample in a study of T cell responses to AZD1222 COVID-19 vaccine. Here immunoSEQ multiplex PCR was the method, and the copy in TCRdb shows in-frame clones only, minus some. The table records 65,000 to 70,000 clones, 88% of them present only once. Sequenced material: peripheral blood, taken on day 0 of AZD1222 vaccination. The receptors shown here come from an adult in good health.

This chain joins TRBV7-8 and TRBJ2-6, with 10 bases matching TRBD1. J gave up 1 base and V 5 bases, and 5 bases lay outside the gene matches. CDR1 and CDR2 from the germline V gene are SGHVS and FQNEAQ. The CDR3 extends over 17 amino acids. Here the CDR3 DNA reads TGTGCCAGCAGCGCTGGGGACAGGGGTTCTGGGGCCAACGTCCTGACTTTC. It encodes CASSAGDRGSGANVLTF.

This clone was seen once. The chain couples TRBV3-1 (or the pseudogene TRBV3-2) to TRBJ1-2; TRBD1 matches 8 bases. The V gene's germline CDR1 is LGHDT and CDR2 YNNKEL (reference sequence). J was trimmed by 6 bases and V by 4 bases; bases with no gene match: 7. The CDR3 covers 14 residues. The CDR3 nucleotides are TGTGCCAGCAGCCTCACAGGGGGGATTAATGGCTACACCTTC. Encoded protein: CASSLTGGINGYTF.

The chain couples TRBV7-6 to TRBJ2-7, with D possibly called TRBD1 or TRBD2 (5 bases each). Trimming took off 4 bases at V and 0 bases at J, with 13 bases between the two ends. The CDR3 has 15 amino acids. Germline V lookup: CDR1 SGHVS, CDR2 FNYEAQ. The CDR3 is CASSSGPAGSYEQYF. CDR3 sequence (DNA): TGTGCCAGCAGCTCAGGGCCCGCGGGCTCCTACGAGCAGTACTTC.

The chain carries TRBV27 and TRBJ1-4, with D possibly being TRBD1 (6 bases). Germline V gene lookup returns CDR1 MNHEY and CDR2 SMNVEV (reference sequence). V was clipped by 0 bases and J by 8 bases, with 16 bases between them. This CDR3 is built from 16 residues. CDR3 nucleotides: TGTGCCAGCAGTTTATCTCCGACAGGTGTAAAGGAAAAACTGTTTTTT. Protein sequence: CASSLSPTGVKEKLFF.

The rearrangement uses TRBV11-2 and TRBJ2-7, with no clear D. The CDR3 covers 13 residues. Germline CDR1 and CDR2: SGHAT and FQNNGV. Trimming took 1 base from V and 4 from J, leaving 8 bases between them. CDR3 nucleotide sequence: TGTGCCAGCAGCTTAGCTACTACTTACGAGCAGTACTTC. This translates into CASSLATTYEQYF.

CDR3 nucleotides: TGTGCCAGCTCACCACATCTAGGGGGTGAGCAGTTCTTC. Residues: CASSPHLGGEQFF. The V call is TRBV18, the J call TRBJ2-1; tentative D call: TRBD1 (6 bases). The ends were cut back, 1 base at V and 9 bases at J, with 10 bases in the middle. CDR1 and CDR2 (germline): KGHSH, LQKENI. The CDR3 is 13 residues long.

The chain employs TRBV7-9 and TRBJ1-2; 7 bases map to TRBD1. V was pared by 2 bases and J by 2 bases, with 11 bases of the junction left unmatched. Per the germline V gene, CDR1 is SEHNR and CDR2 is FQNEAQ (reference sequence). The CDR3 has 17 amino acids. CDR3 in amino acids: CASSLSGRQGVNYGYTF. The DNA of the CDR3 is TGTGCCAGCAGCTTAAGCGGGAGACAGGGAGTGAACTATGGCTACACCTTC.

The chain's CDR3 is CASSFRSSRSSEAFF. The CDR3 DNA is TGTGCCAGCAGTTTCCGTTCCTCCAGGAGTAGTGAAGCTTTCTTT. The V gene is TRBV27, the J gene TRBJ1-1; D remains ambiguous. This CDR3 has 15 amino acids. Germline V gene lookup returns CDR1 MNHEY and CDR2 SMNVEV (reference sequence). V was pared by 3 bases and J by 7 bases, with 18 bases between.

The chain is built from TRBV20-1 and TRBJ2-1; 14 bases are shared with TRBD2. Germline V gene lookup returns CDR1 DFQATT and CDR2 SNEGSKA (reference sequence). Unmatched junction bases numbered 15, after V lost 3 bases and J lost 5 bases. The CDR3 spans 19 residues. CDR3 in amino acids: CSASHLSGTSGRRDNEQFF. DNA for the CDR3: TGCAGTGCTAGTCACCTCTCCGGGACTAGCGGGAGACGAGACAATGAGCAGTTCTTC.

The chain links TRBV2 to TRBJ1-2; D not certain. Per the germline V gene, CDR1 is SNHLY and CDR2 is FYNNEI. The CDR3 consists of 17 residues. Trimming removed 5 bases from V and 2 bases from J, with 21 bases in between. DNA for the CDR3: TGTGCCAGCAGTCAGGACGGTCTCGGTCTGATGAACTATGGCTACACCTTC. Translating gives CASSQDGLGLMNYGYTF. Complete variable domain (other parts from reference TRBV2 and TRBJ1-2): EPEVTQTPSHQVTQMGQEVILRCVPISNHLYFYWYRQILGQKVEFLVSFYNNEISEKSEIFDDQFSVERPDGSNFTLKIRSTKLEDSAMYFCASSQDGLGLMNYGYTFGSGTRLTVV.

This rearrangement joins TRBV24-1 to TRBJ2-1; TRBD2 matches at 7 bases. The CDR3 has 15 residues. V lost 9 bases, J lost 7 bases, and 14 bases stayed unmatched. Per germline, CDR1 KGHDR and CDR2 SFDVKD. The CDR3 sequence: CATSHGTGGTNEQFF. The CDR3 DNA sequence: TGTGCCACCTCCCATGGGACGGGAGGAACGAATGAGCAGTTCTTC.

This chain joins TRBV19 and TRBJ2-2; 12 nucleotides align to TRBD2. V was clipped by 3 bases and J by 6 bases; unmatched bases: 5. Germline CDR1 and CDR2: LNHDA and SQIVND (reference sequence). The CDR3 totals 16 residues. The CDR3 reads CASSMAASGRAGELFF. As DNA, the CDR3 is TGTGCCAGTAGTATGGCCGCTAGCGGGAGGGCCGGGGAGCTGTTTTTT.

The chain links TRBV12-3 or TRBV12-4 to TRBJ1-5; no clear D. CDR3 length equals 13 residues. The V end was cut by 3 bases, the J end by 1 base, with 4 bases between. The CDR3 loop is CASSLGSNQPQHF. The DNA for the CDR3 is TGTGCCAGCAGTTTGGGGAGCAATCAGCCCCAGCATTTT.

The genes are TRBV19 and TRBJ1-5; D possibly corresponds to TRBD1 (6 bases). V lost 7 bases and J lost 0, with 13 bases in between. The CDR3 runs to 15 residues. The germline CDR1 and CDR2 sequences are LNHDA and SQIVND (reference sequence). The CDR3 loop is CASTPTGYSNQPQHF. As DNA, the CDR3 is TGTGCCAGTACCCCAACAGGGTATAGCAATCAGCCCCAGCATTTT.

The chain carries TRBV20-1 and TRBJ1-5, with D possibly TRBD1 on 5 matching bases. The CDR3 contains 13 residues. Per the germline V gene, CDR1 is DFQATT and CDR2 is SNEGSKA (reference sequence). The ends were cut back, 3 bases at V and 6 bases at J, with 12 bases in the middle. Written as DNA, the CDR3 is TGCAGTGCTAGTATGGGGACCAGTCAGCCCCAGCATTTT. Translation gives CSASMGTSQPQHF.

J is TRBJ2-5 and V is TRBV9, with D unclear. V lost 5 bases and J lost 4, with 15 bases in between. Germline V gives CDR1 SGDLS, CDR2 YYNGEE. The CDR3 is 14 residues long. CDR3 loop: CASRAISKGETQYF. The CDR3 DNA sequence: TGTGCCAGCAGGGCCATTTCGAAGGGAGAGACCCAGTACTTC.

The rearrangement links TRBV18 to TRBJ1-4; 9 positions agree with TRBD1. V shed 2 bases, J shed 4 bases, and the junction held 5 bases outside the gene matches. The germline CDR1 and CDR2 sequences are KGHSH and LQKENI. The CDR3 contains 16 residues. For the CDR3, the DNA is TGTGCCAGCTCACCAGCCCCGGGACAGGGTAATGAAAAACTGTTTTTT. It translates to CASSPAPGQGNEKLFF.

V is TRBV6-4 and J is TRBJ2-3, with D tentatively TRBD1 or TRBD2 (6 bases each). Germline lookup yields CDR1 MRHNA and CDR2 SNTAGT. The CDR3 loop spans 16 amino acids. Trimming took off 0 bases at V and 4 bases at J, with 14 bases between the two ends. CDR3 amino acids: CASSDSSGRGPDTQYF. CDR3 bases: TGTGCCAGCAGTGACTCCTCGGGTCGGGGGCCAGATACGCAGTATTTT.

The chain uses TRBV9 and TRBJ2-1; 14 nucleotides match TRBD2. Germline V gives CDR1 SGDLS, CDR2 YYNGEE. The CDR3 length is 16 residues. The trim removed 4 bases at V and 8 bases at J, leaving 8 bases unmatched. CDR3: CASSLGLAGVSDEQFF. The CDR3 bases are TGTGCCAGCAGCTTGGGACTAGCGGGAGTCAGTGATGAGCAGTTCTTC.

The DNA of the CDR3 is TGTGCCAGCAGCTCTACAGCGGGAGGGGTGACCGGGGAGCTGTTTTTT. It codes for CASSSTAGGVTGELFF. J is TRBJ2-2 and V is TRBV5-4, with 10 bases matching TRBD2. This CDR3 spans 16 amino acids. Germline V CDR1 and CDR2: SGHNT, YYREEE (reference sequence). Trimming at V came to 3 bases and at J to 5 bases, leaving 7 bases not matched to a gene. Combining the CDR3 with reference TRBV5-4 and TRBJ2-2 gives the whole variable domain ETGVTQSPTHLIKTRGQQVTLRCSSQSGHNTVSWYQQALGQGPQFIFQYYREEENGRGNFPPRFSGLQFPNYSSELNVNALELDDSALYLCASSSTAGGVTGELFFGEGSRLTVL.

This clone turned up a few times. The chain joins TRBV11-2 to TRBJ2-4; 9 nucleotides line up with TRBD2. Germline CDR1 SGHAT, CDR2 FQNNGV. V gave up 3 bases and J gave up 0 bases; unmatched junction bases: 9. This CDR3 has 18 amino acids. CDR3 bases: TGTGCCAGCAGCTTTTTTTCGGAAGCGGGAGGAGCCAAAAACATTCAGTACTTC. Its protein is CASSFFSEAGGAKNIQYF.

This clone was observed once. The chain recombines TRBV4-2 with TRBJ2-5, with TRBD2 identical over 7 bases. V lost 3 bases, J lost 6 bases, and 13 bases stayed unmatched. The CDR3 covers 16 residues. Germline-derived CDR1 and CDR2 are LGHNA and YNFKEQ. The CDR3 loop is CASSQVAGEMAKTQYF. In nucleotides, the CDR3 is TGTGCCAGCAGCCAGGTTGCGGGAGAAATGGCAAAGACCCAGTACTTC.

The CDR3 DNA reads as TGCGCCAGCAGCTTGGCGGCGGGAACGGTCTACGAGCAGTACTTC. Encoded protein: CASSLAAGTVYEQYF. The chain uses TRBV5-1 and TRBJ2-7, with D tentatively TRBD2 (6 bases). This CDR3 contains 15 residues. V was trimmed by 0 bases and J by 3 bases, leaving 13 bases between them. Germline values: CDR1 SGHRS, CDR2 YFSETQ.

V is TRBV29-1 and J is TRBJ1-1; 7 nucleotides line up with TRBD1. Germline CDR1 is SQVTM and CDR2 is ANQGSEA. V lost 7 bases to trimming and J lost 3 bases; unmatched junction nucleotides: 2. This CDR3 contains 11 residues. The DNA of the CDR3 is TGCAGCGGCGACAGGGACACTGAAGCTTTCTTT. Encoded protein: CSGDRDTEAFF.

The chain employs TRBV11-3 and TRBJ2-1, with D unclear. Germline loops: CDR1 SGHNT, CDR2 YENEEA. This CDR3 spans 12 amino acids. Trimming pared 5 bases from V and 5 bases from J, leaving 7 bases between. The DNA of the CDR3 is TGTGCCAGCAGCGGATTCGACAATGAGCAGTTCTTC. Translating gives CASSGFDNEQFF.